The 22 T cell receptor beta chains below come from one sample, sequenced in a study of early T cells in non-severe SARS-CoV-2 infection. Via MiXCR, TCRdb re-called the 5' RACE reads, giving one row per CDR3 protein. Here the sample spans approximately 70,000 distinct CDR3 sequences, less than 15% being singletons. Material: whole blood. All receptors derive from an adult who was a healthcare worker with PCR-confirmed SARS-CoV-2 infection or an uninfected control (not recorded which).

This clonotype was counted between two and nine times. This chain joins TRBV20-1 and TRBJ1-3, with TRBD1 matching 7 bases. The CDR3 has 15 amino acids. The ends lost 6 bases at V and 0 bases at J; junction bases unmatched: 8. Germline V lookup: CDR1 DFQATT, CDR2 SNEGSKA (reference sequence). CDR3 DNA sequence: TGCAGTGCCAGGGGGGACAGCGACTCTGGAAACACCATATATTTT. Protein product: CSARGDSDSGNTIYF.

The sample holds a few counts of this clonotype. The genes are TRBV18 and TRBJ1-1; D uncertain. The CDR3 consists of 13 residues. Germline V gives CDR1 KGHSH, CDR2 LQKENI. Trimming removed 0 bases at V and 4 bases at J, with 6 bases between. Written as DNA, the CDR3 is TGTGCCAGCTCACCACCGATATCCACTGAAGCTTTCTTT. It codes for CASSPPISTEAFF.

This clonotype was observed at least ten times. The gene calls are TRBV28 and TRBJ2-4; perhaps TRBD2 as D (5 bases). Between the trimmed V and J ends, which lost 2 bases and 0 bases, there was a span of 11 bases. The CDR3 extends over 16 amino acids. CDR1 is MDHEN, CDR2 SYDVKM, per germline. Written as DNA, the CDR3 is TGTGCCAGCAGTTTAAAGGCGGGCGGAGCCAAAAACATTCAGTACTTC. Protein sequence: CASSLKAGGAKNIQYF.

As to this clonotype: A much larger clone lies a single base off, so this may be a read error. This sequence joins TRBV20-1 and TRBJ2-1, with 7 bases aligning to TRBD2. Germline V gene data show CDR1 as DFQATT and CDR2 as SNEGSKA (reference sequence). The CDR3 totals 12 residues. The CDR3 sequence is CGVFGGSGEQFF. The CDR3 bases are TGCGGTGTATTTGGCGGGAGCGGTGAGCAGTTCTTC.

This CDR3 is CASRPAGGRYEQYF. The CDR3 nucleotides read TGTGCCAGCAGACCAGCGGGGGGGCGTTATGAGCAGTACTTC. The chain couples TRBV12-3 or TRBV12-4 to TRBJ2-7; TRBD2 agrees at 10 bases. The CDR3 is 14 amino acids. Germline trimming cut 6 bases from V and 7 bases from J; bases unmatched to any gene: 9.

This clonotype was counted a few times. The CDR3 loop is CASSLGVNTGELFF. The CDR3 coding sequence is TGTGCCAGCAGCTTAGGTGTCAACACCGGGGAGCTGTTTTTT. The chain couples TRBV7-9 to TRBJ2-2; D is unresolved. The CDR3 has 14 amino acids. Germline values: CDR1 SEHNR, CDR2 FQNEAQ (reference sequence). Trimming pared 1 base from V and 2 bases from J, leaving 5 bases between.

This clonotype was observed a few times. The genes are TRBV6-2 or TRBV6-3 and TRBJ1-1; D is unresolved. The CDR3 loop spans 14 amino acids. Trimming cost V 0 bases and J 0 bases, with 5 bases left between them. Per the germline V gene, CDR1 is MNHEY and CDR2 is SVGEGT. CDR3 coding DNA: TGTGCCAGCAGTTACTCCGAACTGAACACTGAAGCTTTCTTT. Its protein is CASSYSELNTEAFF.

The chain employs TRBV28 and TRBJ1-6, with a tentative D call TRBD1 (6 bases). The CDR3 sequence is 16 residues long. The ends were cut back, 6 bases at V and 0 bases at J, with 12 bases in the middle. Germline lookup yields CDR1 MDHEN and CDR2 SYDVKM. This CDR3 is CASSPGQSSYNSPLHF. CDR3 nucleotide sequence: TGTGCCAGCAGCCCCGGACAGAGCTCCTATAATTCACCCCTCCACTTT.

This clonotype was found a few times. The chain's CDR3 is CASSPEMSSYEQYF. The CDR3 DNA follows: TGTGCCAGCAGCCCCGAGATGAGCTCCTACGAGCAGTACTTC. The chain recombines TRBV7-2 with TRBJ2-7; D uncertain. The CDR3 spans 14 residues. With 5 bases removed from V and 0 bases from J, the gap between germline ends came to 11 bases. Germline assignment: CDR1 SGHTA and CDR2 FQGNSA.

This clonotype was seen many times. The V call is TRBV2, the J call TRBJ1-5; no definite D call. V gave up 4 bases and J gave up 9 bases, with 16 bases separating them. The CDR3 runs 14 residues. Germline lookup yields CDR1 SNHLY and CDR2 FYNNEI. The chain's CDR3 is CASSAGIGSAPQHF. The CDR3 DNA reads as TGTGCCAGCAGTGCGGGCATTGGGTCAGCGCCCCAGCATTTT.

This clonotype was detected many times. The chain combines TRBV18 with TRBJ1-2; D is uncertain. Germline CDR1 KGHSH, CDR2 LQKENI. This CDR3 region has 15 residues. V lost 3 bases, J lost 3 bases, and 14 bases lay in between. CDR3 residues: CASSPKATSDYGYTF. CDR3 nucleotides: TGTGCCAGCTCACCCAAGGCCACAAGCGACTATGGCTACACCTTC.

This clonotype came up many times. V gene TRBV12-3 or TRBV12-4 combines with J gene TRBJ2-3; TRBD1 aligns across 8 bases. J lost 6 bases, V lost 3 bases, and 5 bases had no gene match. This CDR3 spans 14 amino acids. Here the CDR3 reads CASSLRTGIDTQYF. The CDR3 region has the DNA TGTGCCAGCAGTTTGCGGACAGGGATTGATACGCAGTATTTT.

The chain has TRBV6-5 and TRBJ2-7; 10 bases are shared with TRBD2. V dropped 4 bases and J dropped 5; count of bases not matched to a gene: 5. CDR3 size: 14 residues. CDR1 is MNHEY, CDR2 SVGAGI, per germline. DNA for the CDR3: TGTGCCAGCAGTTTGCTAGCGGGAGACCACGAGCAGTACTTC. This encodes CASSLLAGDHEQYF.

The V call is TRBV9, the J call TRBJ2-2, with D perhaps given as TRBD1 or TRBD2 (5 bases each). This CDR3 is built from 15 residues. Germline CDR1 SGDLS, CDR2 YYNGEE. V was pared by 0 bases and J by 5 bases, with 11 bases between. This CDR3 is CASSVAGARTGELFF. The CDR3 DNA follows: TGTGCCAGCAGCGTAGCCGGGGCCAGAACCGGGGAGCTGTTTTTT.

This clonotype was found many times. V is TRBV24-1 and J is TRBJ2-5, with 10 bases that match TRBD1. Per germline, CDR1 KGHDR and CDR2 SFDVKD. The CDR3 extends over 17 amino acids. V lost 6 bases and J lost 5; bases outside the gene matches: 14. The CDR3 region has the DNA TGTGCCACCAGTCCCGGGACAGGGGTCGGCGGGAGCGAGACCCAGTACTTC. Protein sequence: CATSPGTGVGGSETQYF.

CDR3 DNA sequence: TGTGCCATCTCCCGGGGGCTAGGAGAAGGGGAGACCCAGTACTTC. Amino acid sequence: CAISRGLGEGETQYF. The chain links TRBV6-5 to TRBJ2-5, with D possibly being TRBD1 or TRBD2 (6 bases each). Germline values: CDR1 MNHEY, CDR2 SVGAGI. V gave up 10 bases and J gave up 5 bases, with 23 bases separating them. This CDR3 has 15 residues.

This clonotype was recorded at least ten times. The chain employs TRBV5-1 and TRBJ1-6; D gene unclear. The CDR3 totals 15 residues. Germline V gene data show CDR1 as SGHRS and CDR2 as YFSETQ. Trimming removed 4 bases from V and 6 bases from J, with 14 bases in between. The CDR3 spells CASSLEGGFNSPLHF. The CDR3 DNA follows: TGCGCCAGCAGCCTCGAGGGAGGGTTTAATTCACCCCTCCACTTT.

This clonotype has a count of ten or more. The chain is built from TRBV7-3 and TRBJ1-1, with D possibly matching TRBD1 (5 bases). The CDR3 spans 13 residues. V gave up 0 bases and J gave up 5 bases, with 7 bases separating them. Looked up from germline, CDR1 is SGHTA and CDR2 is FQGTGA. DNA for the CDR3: TGTGCCAGCAGCTTAACTGGGGGAACTGAAGCTTTCTTT. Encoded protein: CASSLTGGTEAFF.

The CDR3 region is CSVTGPGEQYF. For the CDR3, the DNA is TGCAGCGTTACAGGGCCGGGGGAGCAGTACTTC. The gene calls are TRBV29-1 and TRBJ2-7, with D possibly TRBD1 on 6 matching bases. The CDR3 sequence is 11 residues long. V lost 5 bases, J lost 7 bases, and 12 bases lay in between. The germline V gene has CDR1 SQVTM and CDR2 ANQGSEA.

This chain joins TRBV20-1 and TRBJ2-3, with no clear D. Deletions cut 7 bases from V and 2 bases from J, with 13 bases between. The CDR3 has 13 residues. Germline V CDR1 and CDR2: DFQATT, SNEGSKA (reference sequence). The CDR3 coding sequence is TGCAGTGGGGGTCCCTCTGTCACAGATACGCAGTATTTT. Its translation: CSGGPSVTDTQYF.

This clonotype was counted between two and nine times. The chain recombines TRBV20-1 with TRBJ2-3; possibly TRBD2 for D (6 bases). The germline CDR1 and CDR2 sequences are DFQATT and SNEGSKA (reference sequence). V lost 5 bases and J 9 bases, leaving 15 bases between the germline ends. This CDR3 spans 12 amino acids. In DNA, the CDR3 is TGCAGTGCTCTACCGACGGGGGTAACGCAGTATTTT. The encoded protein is CSALPTGVTQYF.

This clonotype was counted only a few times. CDR3 sequence reads: CASSDGTGPFYEQYF. The CDR3 region has the DNA TGTGCCAGCAGCGACGGGACAGGGCCCTTTTACGAGCAGTACTTC. The V call is TRBV5-4, the J call TRBJ2-7; 9 bases fit TRBD1. Germline CDR1 and CDR2: SGHNT and YYREEE (reference sequence). The CDR3 loop spans 15 amino acids. V lost 4 bases, J lost 4 bases, and 9 bases stayed unmatched.